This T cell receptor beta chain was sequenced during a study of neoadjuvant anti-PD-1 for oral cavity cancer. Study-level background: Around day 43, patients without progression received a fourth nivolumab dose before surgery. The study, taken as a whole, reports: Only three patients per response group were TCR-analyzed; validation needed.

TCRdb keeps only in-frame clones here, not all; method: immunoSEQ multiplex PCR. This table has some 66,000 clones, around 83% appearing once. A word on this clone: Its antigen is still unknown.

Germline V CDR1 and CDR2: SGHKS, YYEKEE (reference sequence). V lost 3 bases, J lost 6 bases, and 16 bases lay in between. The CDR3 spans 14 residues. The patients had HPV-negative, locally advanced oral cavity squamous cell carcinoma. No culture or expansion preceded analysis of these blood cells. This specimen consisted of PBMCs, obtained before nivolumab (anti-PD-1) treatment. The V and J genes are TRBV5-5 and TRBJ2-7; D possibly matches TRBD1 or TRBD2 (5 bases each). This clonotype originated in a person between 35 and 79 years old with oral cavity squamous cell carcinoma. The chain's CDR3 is CASSSGGQTVEQYF. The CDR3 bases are TGTGCCAGCAGCTCAGGAGGACAAACGGTCGAGCAGTACTTC.